This entry features one T cell receptor (beta chain) sequence. The data stem from a study of blood T cell repertoires in COVID-19. Study details: Nucleic acid was either cDNA or gDNA, and it came from T cells, B-cell-depleted T cells, or PBMCs.

Trimming removed 5 bases at V and 4 bases at J, with 10 bases between. CDR1 and CDR2 from the germline V gene are SGHNT and YYREEE (reference sequence). The CDR3 has 13 residues. Assay used: immunoSEQ multiplex PCR; TCRdb lists only in-frame clones, some missing. The sample records 200,000 to 250,000 clones, approximately 85% being singletons. The receptor was derived from a woman older than 75 with COVID-19, enrolled during active disease. The rearrangement links TRBV5-4 to TRBJ1-3, with D possibly being TRBD1 (6 bases). The sample taken for sequencing was peripheral blood. The CDR3 coding sequence is TGTGCCAGCAGTTCCGGACAGGGAAACACCATATATTTT. Amino acids: CASSSGQGNTIYF.